This T cell receptor (beta chain) was recovered during a study of blood T cell repertoires in COVID-19. Study-wide context: Researchers got acute and convalescent COVID-19 samples from the United States, Italy and Spain.

The V end was cut by 1 base, the J end by 3 bases, with 9 bases between. CDR1 and CDR2 (germline): KGHSH, LQKENI. The CDR3 consists of 14 residues. This study enrolled people aged 18 to 89 from around 26 US geographic areas. Allocation to cohorts depended on clinical history reported by the participants. Profiling relied on immunoSEQ multiplex PCR, and the TCRdb table lists in-frame clones only, not all of them. The sample consists of about 170,000 clones, approximately 80% of them appearing once. This clonotype was sampled from a man aged 50 to 60 who had recovered from COVID-19. The chain links TRBV18 to TRBJ1-1; D is undetermined. Sequences were obtained from PBMCs or T cells enriched from blood (not recorded which). This CDR3 reads CASSPQRADTEAFF. The CDR3 nucleotides are TGTGCCAGCTCACCACAGAGGGCGGACACTGAAGCTTTCTTT.